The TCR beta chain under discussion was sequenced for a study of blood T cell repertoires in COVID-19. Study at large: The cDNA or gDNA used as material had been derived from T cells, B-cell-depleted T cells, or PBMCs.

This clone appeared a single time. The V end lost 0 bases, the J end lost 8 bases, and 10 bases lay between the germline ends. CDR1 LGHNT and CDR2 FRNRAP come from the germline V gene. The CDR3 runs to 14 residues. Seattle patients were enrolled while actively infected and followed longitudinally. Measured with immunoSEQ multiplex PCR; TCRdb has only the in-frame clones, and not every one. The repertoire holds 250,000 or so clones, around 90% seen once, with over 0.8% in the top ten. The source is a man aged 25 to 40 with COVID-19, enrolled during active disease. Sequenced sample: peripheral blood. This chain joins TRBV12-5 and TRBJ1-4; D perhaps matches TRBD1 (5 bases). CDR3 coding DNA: TGTGCTAGTGGTTTGGTCGGACATAAGGAAAAACTGTTTTTT. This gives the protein CASGLVGHKEKLFF.